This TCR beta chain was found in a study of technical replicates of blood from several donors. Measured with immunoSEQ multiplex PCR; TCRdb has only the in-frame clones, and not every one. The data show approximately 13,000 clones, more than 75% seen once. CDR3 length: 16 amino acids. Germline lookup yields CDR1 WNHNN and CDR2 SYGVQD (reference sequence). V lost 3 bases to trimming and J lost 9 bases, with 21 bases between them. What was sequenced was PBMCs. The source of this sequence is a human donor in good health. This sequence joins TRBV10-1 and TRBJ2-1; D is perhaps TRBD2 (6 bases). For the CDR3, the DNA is TGCGCCAGCAGTGACCCCTCGACGAGACTAGTTACTGAGCAGTTCTTC. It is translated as CASSDPSTRLVTEQFF.